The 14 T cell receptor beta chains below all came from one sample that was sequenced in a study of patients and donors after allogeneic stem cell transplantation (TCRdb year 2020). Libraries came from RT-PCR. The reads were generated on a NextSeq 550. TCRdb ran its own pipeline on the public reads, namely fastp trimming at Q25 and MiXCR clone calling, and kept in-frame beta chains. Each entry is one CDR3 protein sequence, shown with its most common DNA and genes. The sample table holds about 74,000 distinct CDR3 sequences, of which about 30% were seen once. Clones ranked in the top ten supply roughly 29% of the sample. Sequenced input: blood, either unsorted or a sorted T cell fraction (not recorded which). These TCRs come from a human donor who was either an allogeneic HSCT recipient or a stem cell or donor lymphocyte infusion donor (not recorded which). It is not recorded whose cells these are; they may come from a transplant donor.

The CDR3 coding sequence is TGTGCCAGCAGCTTAGCCGGGTCCGCCACAGATACGCAGTATTTT. Translation: CASSLAGSATDTQYF. The chain links TRBV7-2 to TRBJ2-3, with D unresolved. V dropped 0 bases and J dropped 2 bases, with 9 bases sitting between them. This CDR3 comprises 15 residues. Germline V gives CDR1 SGHTA, CDR2 FQGNSA.

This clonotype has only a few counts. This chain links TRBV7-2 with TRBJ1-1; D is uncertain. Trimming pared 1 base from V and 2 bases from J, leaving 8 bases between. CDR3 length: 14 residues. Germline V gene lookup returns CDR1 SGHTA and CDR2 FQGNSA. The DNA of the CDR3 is TGTGCCAGCAGCTTAGATAACTTAAACACTGAAGCTTTCTTT. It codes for CASSLDNLNTEAFF.

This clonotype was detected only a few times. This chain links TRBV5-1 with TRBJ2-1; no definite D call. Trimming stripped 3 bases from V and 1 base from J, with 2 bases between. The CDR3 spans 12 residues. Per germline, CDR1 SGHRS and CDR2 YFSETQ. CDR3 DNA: TGCGCCAGCAGCTGGTCCTACAATGAGCAGTTCTTC. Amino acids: CASSWSYNEQFF.

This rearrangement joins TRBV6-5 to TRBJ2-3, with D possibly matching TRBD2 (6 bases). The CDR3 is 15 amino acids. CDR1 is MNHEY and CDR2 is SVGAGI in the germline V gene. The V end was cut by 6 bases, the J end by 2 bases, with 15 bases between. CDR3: CASSLTRFSTDTQYF. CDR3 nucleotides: TGTGCCAGCAGCTTGACTAGATTTTCCACAGATACGCAGTATTTT.

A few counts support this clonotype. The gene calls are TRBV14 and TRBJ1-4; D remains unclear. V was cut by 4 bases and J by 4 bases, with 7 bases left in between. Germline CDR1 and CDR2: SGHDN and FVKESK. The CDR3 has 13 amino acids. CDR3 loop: CASSRSRNEKLFF. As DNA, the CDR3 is TGTGCCAGCAGCCGGAGTCGTAATGAAAAACTGTTTTTT.

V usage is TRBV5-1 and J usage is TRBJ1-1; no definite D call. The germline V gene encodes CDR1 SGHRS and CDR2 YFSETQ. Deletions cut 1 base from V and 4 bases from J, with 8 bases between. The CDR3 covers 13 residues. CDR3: CASSLRGITEAFF. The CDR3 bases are TGCGCCAGCAGCTTGCGAGGTATCACTGAAGCTTTCTTT.

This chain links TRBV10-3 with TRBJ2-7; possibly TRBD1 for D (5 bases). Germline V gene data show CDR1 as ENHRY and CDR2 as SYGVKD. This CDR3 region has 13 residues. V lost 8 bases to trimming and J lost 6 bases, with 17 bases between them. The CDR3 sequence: CAIGPREASEQYF. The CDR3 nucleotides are TGTGCCATCGGCCCCAGGGAAGCAAGCGAGCAGTACTTC.

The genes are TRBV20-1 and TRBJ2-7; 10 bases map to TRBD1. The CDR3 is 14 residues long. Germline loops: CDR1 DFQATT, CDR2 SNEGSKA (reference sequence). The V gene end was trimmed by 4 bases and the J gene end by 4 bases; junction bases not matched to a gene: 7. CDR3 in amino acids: CSANSGTGVYEQYF. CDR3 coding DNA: TGCAGTGCTAATTCCGGGACAGGGGTGTACGAGCAGTACTTC.

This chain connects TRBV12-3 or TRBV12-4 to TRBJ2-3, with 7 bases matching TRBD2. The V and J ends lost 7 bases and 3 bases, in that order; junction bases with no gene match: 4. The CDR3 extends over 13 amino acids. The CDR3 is CASTWGGTDTQYF. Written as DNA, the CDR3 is TGTGCCAGCACGTGGGGGGGAACAGATACGCAGTATTTT.

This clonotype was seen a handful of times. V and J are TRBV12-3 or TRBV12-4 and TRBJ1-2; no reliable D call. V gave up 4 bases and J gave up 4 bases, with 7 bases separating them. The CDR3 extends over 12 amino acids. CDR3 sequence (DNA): TGTGCCAGCAGTTCTCGGGCCTATGGCTACACCTTC. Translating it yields CASSSRAYGYTF.

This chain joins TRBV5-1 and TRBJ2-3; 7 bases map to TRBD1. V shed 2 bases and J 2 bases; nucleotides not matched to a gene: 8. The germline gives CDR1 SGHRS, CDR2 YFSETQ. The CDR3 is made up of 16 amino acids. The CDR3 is CASSFRTGQSTDTQYF. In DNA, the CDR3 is TGCGCCAGCAGCTTTAGGACAGGACAATCCACAGATACGCAGTATTTT. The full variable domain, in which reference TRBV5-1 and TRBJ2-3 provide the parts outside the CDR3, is KAGVTQTPRYLIKTRGQQVTLSCSPISGHRSVSWYQQTPGQGLQFLFEYFSETQRNKGNFPGRFSGRQFSNSRSEMNVSTLELGDSALYLCASSFRTGQSTDTQYFGPGTRLTVL.

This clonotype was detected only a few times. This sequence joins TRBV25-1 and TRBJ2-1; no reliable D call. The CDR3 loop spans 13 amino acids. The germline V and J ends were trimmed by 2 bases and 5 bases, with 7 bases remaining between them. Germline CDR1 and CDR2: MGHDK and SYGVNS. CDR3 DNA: TGTGCCAGCAGTGAACAACTAAACAATGAGCAGTTCTTC. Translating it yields CASSEQLNNEQFF.

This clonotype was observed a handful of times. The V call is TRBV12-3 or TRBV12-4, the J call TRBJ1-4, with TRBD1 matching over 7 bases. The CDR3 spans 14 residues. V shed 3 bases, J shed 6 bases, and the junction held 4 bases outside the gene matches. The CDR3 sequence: CASSLRGLDEKLFF. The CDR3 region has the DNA TGTGCCAGCAGTTTGAGGGGGCTCGATGAAAAACTGTTTTTT.

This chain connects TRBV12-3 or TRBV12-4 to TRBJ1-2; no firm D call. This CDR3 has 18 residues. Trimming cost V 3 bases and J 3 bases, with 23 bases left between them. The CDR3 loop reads CASSFHPTAPLLDYGYTF. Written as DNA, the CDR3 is TGTGCCAGCAGTTTTCATCCCACGGCTCCTCTTCTTGACTATGGCTACACCTTC.